A single sample is the source of the 25 T cell receptor beta chains below, sequenced in a study of blood T cell repertoires in COVID-19. Libraries were prepared by immunoSEQ multiplex PCR; TCRdb keeps only in-frame clonotypes and omits some of them. The sample shows a few hundred thousand clones, just under 90% of them seen only once. Sequenced sample: peripheral blood. The receptors derive from a woman in her 30s with COVID-19, enrolled during active disease.

Points on this clone: The junction and the germline gene differ at one end; a read error may be behind it. The chain uses TRBV7-3 and TRBJ2-2; tentatively, D is TRBD2 (6 bases). The CDR3 has 15 residues. In germline, CDR1 is SGHTA, CDR2 FQGTGA. The DNA for the CDR3 is TGTGCCAGCAGCCCCTCATCCTGGGGTCGGCGGGGAGCTGTTTTT. Encoded protein: CASSPSSWGRRGAVF.

The V and J genes are TRBV7-7 and TRBJ1-1; D is unclear. Deletions cut 2 bases from V and 0 bases from J, with 4 bases between. Germline lookup yields CDR1 SSHAT and CDR2 FNYEAQ (reference sequence). The CDR3 consists of 13 residues. The CDR3 bases are TGTGCCAGCAGCTTAACAATGAACACTGAAGCTTTCTTT. Translating gives CASSLTMNTEAFF.

The gene calls are TRBV10-2 and TRBJ2-3, with TRBD2 identical over 8 bases. Germline CDR1 reads WSHSY; CDR2 reads SAAADI. This CDR3 has 18 amino acids. The V segment lost 3 bases and the J segment 3 bases; nucleotides outside the gene matches: 14. CDR3 sequence (DNA): TGCGCCAGCAGTGATCCTCTTCCCAGCGGGGGCGTTACAGATACGCAGTATTTT. It codes for CASSDPLPSGGVTDTQYF.

J is TRBJ2-7 and V is TRBV6-2 or TRBV6-3; 8 bases align to TRBD1. Trimming cost V 5 bases and J 6 bases; bases outside gene matches: 9. This CDR3 comprises 14 residues. In germline, CDR1 is MNHEY, CDR2 SVGEGT. CDR3 in DNA: TGTGCCAGCAGTAGACAGGGGAGAGTCTCCGAGCAGTACTTC. Protein product: CASSRQGRVSEQYF.

This clone was counted between two and nine times. The same CDR3 arises from other DNA sequences in this sample as well. The chain links TRBV18 to TRBJ1-1, with D uncertain. There are 15 residues in the CDR3. V shed 3 bases and J shed 0 bases, with 11 bases lying between them. Germline values: CDR1 KGHSH, CDR2 LQKENI. The chain's CDR3 is CASSPGGGLNTEAFF. Here the CDR3 DNA reads TGTGCCAGCTCACCGGGCGGAGGGCTGAACACTGAAGCTTTCTTT.

The chain joins TRBV5-4 to TRBJ2-1; no clear D gene. The germline V gene encodes CDR1 SGHNT and CDR2 YYREEE (reference sequence). V was shortened by 1 base and J by 13 bases, with 12 bases between the two germline ends. The CDR3 contains 12 residues. The CDR3 here is CASSLWRNTQFF. CDR3 nucleotides: TGTGCCAGCAGCTTGTGGCGGAATACACAGTTCTTC.

In nucleotides, the CDR3 is TGTGCCAGCAGCGTATCAGGGGCTGTTAACTATGGCTACACCTTC. Its protein is CASSVSGAVNYGYTF. This chain links TRBV9 with TRBJ1-2; D may be TRBD1 (6 bases). CDR1 SGDLS and CDR2 YYNGEE come from the germline V gene. Trimming removed 1 base at V and 1 base at J, with 11 bases between. The length of the CDR3 is 15 residues.

This sequence joins TRBV7-6 and TRBJ2-2, with 11 bases identical to TRBD1. CDR3 size: 17 residues. Per the germline V gene, CDR1 is SGHVS and CDR2 is FNYEAQ. V shed 0 bases, J shed 6 bases, and the junction held 6 bases outside the gene matches. CDR3 bases: TGTGCCAGCAGCTTAGCCGGACAGGGGGCGCTGGCCGGGGAGCTGTTTTTT. This gives the protein CASSLAGQGALAGELFF.

The chain employs TRBV2 and TRBJ2-7, with D tentatively TRBD1 (6 bases). Trimming pared 5 bases from V and 7 bases from J, leaving 30 bases between. The CDR3 length is 18 residues. CDR1 is SNHLY and CDR2 is FYNNEI in the germline V gene. In nucleotides, the CDR3 is TGTGCCAGCAGTCCAGCCATTGAGAAGAGGGGGAACCACGGAGAGCAGTACTTC. This sequence encodes CASSPAIEKRGNHGEQYF.

The chain combines TRBV19 with TRBJ2-7; no reliable D call. The CDR3 runs to 14 residues. V was trimmed by 3 bases and J by 3 bases, leaving 12 bases between them. CDR1 and CDR2 (germline): LNHDA, SQIVND (reference sequence). CDR3 sequence reads: CASSIRDSGYEQYF. The CDR3 DNA sequence: TGTGCCAGTAGTATTCGCGACTCCGGCTACGAGCAGTACTTC.

The chain has TRBV12-5 and TRBJ1-3; 9 nucleotides line up with TRBD1. This CDR3 contains 16 residues. Germline lookup yields CDR1 LGHNT and CDR2 FRNRAP. V gave up 3 bases and J gave up 2 bases; unmatched junction bases: 5. As DNA, the CDR3 is TGTGCTAGTGGTTTCTTCGGGACAGGGACTGGAAACACCATATATTTT. As protein: CASGFFGTGTGNTIYF.

The CDR3 region has the DNA TGTGCCAGTGGTACTAGCGGGGGGGCCGCGAACACCGGGGAGCTGTTTTTT. As protein: CASGTSGGAANTGELFF. The genes are TRBV19 and TRBJ2-2; TRBD2 matches at 13 bases. V shed 8 bases, J shed 0 bases, and the junction held 6 bases outside the gene matches. Germline-derived CDR1 and CDR2 are LNHDA and SQIVND (reference sequence). The CDR3 has 17 residues. The variable domain in full, with the rest retrieved from reference TRBV19 and TRBJ2-2, is DGGITQSPKYLFRKEGQNVTLSCEQNLNHDAMYWYRQDPGQGLRLIYYSQIVNDFQKGDIAEGYSVSREKKESFPLTVTSAQKNPTAFYLCASGTSGGAANTGELFFGEGSRLTVL.

The V and J genes are TRBV5-5 and TRBJ2-5; the match to TRBD2 covers 10 bases. Germline V gene data show CDR1 as SGHKS and CDR2 as YYEKEE (reference sequence). Losses at the gene ends were 5 bases for V and 5 bases for J; bases not matched to a gene: 12. The CDR3 covers 16 residues. This CDR3 reads CASSLSEGTSVETQYF. The CDR3 nucleotides are TGTGCCAGCAGTCTCTCGGAGGGGACTAGCGTGGAGACCCAGTACTTC. Looking up the rest from reference TRBV5-5 and TRBJ2-5 gives the full variable domain: DAGVTQSPTHLIKTRGQQVTLRCSPISGHKSVSWYQQVLGQGPQFIFQYYEKEERGRGNFPDRFSARQFPNYSSELNVNALLLGDSALYLCASSLSEGTSVETQYFGPGTRLLVL.

This clone has only a few counts. V gene TRBV18 combines with J gene TRBJ1-3, with 8 bases lining up with TRBD1. Trimming took 4 bases from V and 0 from J; bases not matched to a gene: 5. This CDR3 has 16 amino acids. CDR1 and CDR2 (germline): KGHSH, LQKENI. DNA of the CDR3: TGTGCCAGCTCACAGGACAGGGCGAACTCTGGAAACACCATATATTTT. Translating it yields CASSQDRANSGNTIYF. The variable domain in full, completed from reference TRBV18 and TRBJ1-3, reads NAGVMQNPRHLVRRRGQEARLRCSPMKGHSHVYWYRQLPEEGLKFMVYLQKENIIDESGMPKERFSAEFPKEGPSILRIQQVVRGDSAAYFCASSQDRANSGNTIYFGEGSWLTVV.

This chain links TRBV5-1 with TRBJ1-2, with D perhaps TRBD1 (5 bases). The ends were cut back, 1 base at V and 0 bases at J, with 10 bases in the middle. Germline loops: CDR1 SGHRS, CDR2 YFSETQ. This CDR3 is built from 15 residues. The CDR3 loop reads CASSLNQGTNYGYTF. CDR3 coding DNA: TGCGCCAGCAGCTTGAACCAGGGAACTAACTATGGCTACACCTTC.

This chain connects TRBV2 to TRBJ2-2, with a weak D call TRBD2 (6 bases). The CDR3 length is 16 residues. Trimming pared 6 bases from V and 0 bases from J, leaving 14 bases between. Germline lookup yields CDR1 SNHLY and CDR2 FYNNEI. CDR3 sequence reads: CASSLSGSANTGELFF. DNA for the CDR3: TGTGCCAGCAGCCTTAGCGGCTCCGCGAACACCGGGGAGCTGTTTTTT.

The gene calls are TRBV9 and TRBJ1-2, with a tentative D call TRBD1 (6 bases). V was trimmed by 3 bases and J by 2 bases, leaving 17 bases between them. Germline loops: CDR1 SGDLS, CDR2 YYNGEE. CDR3 length: 16 residues. CDR3 bases: TGTGCCAGCAGCGGATATGAAACAGGGTCCAACTATGGCTACACCTTC. Its translation: CASSGYETGSNYGYTF. The full variable domain, completed using reference TRBV9 and TRBJ1-2, is DSGVTQTPKHLITATGQRVTLRCSPRSGDLSVYWYQQSLDQGLQFLIQYYNGEERAKGNILERFSAQQFPDLHSELNLSSLELGDSALYFCASSGYETGSNYGYTFGSGTRLTVV.

The rearrangement uses TRBV5-4 and TRBJ2-3; 8 bases agree with TRBD2. CDR1 is SGHNT and CDR2 is YYREEE in the germline V gene (reference sequence). This CDR3 comprises 16 residues. The V gene end was trimmed by 4 bases and the J gene end by 4 bases; junction bases not matched to a gene: 11. The CDR3 region is CASSRIRGGSSDTQYF. The CDR3 bases are TGTGCCAGCAGCCGAATCCGCGGGGGGAGTTCAGATACGCAGTATTTT.

This rearrangement joins TRBV11-2 to TRBJ2-1; D gene ambiguous. The length of the CDR3 is 12 residues. V lost 4 bases and J 6 bases, leaving 7 bases between the germline ends. The V gene's germline CDR1 is SGHAT and CDR2 FQNNGV. The CDR3 loop is CASSSVSNEQFF. The CDR3 DNA reads TGTGCCAGCAGCTCGGTGAGCAATGAGCAGTTCTTC.

In DNA form, the CDR3 reads TGTGCCAGCTTTGGAGGCTCTGGCATTCAGTACTTC. Residues: CASFGGSGIQYF. This chain links TRBV2 with TRBJ2-4, with D maybe TRBD2 (5 bases). Germline V gives CDR1 SNHLY, CDR2 FYNNEI. Between the trimmed V and J ends, which lost 8 bases and 9 bases, there was a span of 14 bases. CDR3 length equals 12 residues.

For the CDR3, the DNA is TGTGCCAGCAGCTTAACCGAAGGAGACTACGAGCAGTACTTC. Translation: CASSLTEGDYEQYF. V and J are TRBV7-2 and TRBJ2-7; D is unresolved. The CDR3 is 14 residues long. In germline, CDR1 is SGHTA, CDR2 FQGNSA. Deletions cut 2 bases from V and 3 bases from J, with 11 bases between.

V gene TRBV27 combines with J gene TRBJ1-4; D gene unclear. CDR3 length equals 13 residues. Between the trimmed V and J ends, which lost 5 bases and 8 bases, there was a span of 12 bases. The germline V gene has CDR1 MNHEY and CDR2 SMNVEV (reference sequence). Here the CDR3 DNA reads TGTGCCAGCAGTCTAGAGGTCGGAGAAAAACTGTTTTTT. This gives the protein CASSLEVGEKLFF.

Here the CDR3 DNA reads TGTGCCAGCAGCCAAAGGGGTAGCTATGGCTACACCTTC. It translates to CASSQRGSYGYTF. The V and J genes are TRBV3-1 (or the pseudogene TRBV3-2) and TRBJ1-2, with D perhaps TRBD1 (5 bases). The CDR3 covers 13 residues. The V gene's germline CDR1 is LGHDT and CDR2 YNNKEL (reference sequence). Between the trimmed V and J ends, which lost 2 bases and 4 bases, there was a span of 8 bases.

The genes are TRBV4-2 and TRBJ1-1; TRBD1 matches at 7 bases. After removal of 0 bases from V and 6 bases from J, the junction contained 7 bases not matched to a gene. CDR3 length: 15 residues. Germline-derived CDR1 and CDR2 are LGHNA and YNFKEQ. The CDR3 spells CASSQDRGQIAEAFF. CDR3 bases: TGTGCCAGCAGCCAAGATCGGGGACAGATCGCTGAAGCTTTCTTT.

This clone was seen more than once but under ten times. This chain joins TRBV6-4 and TRBJ2-2, with 8 nucleotides matching TRBD1. The CDR3 is 15 residues long. The V segment lost 5 bases and the J segment 0 bases; nucleotides outside the gene matches: 2. Germline V gene lookup returns CDR1 MRHNA and CDR2 SNTAGT. The DNA for the CDR3 is TGTGCCAGCAGTCTGGGACAGGCGAACACCGGGGAGCTGTTTTTT. Translation gives CASSLGQANTGELFF.